These 6 T cell receptor beta chains originate from one sample sequenced in a study of shared clonotypes between healthy human individuals. Profiling relied on immunoSEQ multiplex PCR, and the TCRdb table lists in-frame clones only, not all of them. The table lists roughly 2.1 million clones, more than 85% of them singletons. CD45RO-negative cells were positively selected for CCR7, leaving out terminally differentiated effector memory CD45RA+ cells. The source material was naive CD8+ T cells from PBMCs. Every receptor here comes from a man between 18 and 29 years old in good health. Some clones in this sample may be carry-over from other donors' samples.

The chain is built from TRBV5-6 and TRBJ1-1, with 9 positions matching TRBD1. The V segment lost 2 bases and the J segment 10 bases; nucleotides outside the gene matches: 12. This CDR3 is built from 15 residues. CDR1 is SGHDT, CDR2 YYEEEE, per germline. The CDR3 bases are TGTGCCAGCAGCTTCGGGACAGGGCCCCGGAGGGGAGCTTTCTTT. It specifies CASSFGTGPRRGAFF.

The chain uses TRBV7-9 and TRBJ2-7; TRBD2 is a possible D gene (6 bases). CDR3 length: 15 residues. Per germline, CDR1 SEHNR and CDR2 FQNEAQ (reference sequence). V gave up 5 bases and J gave up 6 bases, with 20 bases separating them. The CDR3 coding sequence is TGTGCCAGCAGCCACCGGGACTCTCAAACTGGCGAGCAGTACTTC. Translated: CASSHRDSQTGEQYF.

This chain uses TRBV25-1 with TRBJ2-7; D not certain. V was trimmed by 6 bases and J by 7 bases, leaving 19 bases between them. CDR3 length equals 14 residues. Per the germline V gene, CDR1 is MGHDK and CDR2 is SYGVNS. The DNA of the CDR3 is TGTGCCAGCAGCGAGGACGGTAGGTTTTCGGAGCAGTACTTC. Translating it yields CASSEDGRFSEQYF.

This clone was observed once. This chain uses TRBV4-1 with TRBJ1-4; 7 positions agree with TRBD1. Germline V lookup: CDR1 MGHRA, CDR2 YSYEKL. Trimming took 1 base from V and 7 from J; bases not matched to a gene: 3. The CDR3 is 14 residues long. The CDR3 DNA sequence: TGCGCCAGCAGCCAAGTATCAGGGGGTGAAAAACTGTTTTTT. It translates to CASSQVSGGEKLFF.

Worth noting for this clone: Additional DNA sequences in this sample encode the identical CDR3. The chain has TRBV19 and TRBJ2-1; perhaps TRBD2 as D (6 bases). The germline V and J ends were trimmed by 1 base and 6 bases, with 10 bases remaining between them. Germline values: CDR1 LNHDA, CDR2 SQIVND (reference sequence). CDR3 length: 14 amino acids. The CDR3 sequence: CASSIVGTSNEQFF. The CDR3 DNA is TGTGCCAGTAGTATAGTAGGGACTTCCAATGAGCAGTTCTTC.

V gene TRBV5-1 combines with J gene TRBJ2-1; D might be TRBD2 (5 bases). Germline V gene data show CDR1 as SGHRS and CDR2 as YFSETQ. This CDR3 region has 16 residues. Trimming removed 0 bases from V and 6 bases from J, with 16 bases in between. CDR3 coding DNA: TGCGCCAGCAGCTTGGATCGCGGAGGTCCCCTCAATGAGCAGTTCTTC. Translated, it gives CASSLDRGGPLNEQFF.